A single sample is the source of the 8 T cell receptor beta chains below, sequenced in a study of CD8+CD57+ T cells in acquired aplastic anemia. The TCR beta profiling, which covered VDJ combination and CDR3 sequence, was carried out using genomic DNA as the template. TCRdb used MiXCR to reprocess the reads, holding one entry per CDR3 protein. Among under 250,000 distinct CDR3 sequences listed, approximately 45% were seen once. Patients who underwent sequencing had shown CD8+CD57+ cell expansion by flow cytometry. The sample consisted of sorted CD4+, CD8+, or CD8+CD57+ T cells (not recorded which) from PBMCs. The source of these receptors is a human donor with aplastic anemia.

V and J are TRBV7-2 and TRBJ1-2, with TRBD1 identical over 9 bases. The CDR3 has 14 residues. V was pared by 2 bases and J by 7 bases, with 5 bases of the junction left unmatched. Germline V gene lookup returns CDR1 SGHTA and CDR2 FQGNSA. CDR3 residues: CASSLLQGASGYTF. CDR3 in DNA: TGTGCCAGCAGCTTATTACAGGGGGCTTCTGGCTACACCTTC. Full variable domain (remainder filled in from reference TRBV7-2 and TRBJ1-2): GAGVSQSPSNKVTEKGKDVELRCDPISGHTALYWYRQSLGQGLEFLIYFQGNSAPDKSGLPSDRFSAERTGGSVSTLTIQRTQQEDSAVYLCASSLLQGASGYTFGSGTRLTVV.

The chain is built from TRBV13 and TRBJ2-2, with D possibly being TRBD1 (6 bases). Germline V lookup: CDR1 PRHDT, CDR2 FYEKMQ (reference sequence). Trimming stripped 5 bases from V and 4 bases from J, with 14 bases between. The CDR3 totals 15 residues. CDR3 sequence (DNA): TGTGCCAGCAGCAGTTTTTACAGGGCCACCGGGGAGCTGTTTTTT. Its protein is CASSSFYRATGELFF.

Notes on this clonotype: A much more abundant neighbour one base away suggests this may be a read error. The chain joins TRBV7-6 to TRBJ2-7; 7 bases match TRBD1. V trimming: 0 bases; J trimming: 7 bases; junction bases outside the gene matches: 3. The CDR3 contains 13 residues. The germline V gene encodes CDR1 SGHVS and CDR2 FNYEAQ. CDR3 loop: CASSLAGGKEQYF. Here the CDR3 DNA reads TGTGCCAGCAGCTTAGCAGGGGGCAAAGAGCAGTACTTC.

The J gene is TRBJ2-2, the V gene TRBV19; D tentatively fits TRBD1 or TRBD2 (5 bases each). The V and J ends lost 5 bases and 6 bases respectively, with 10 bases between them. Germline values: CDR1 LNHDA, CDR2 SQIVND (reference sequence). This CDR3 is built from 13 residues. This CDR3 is CASSARDAGELFF. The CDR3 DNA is TGTGCCAGTAGTGCACGGGACGCCGGGGAGCTGTTTTTT.

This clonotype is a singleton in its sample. The CDR3 DNA reads as TGTGCCAGCAGCTTAGCGCATAAGCGGGACAGCTACGAGCAAAAACTGTTTTTT. Its protein product is CASSLAHKRDSYEQKLFF. This chain uses TRBV7-6 with TRBJ1-4; TRBD1 aligns across 7 bases. Germline V CDR1 and CDR2: SGHVS, FNYEAQ. The V segment lost 0 bases and the J segment 9 bases; nucleotides outside the gene matches: 16. The CDR3 spans 18 residues. The full variable domain, rest sourced from reference TRBV7-6 and TRBJ1-4, is GAGVSQSPRYKVTKRGQDVALRCDPISGHVSLYWYRQALGQGPEFLTYFNYEAQQDKSGLPNDRFSAERPEGSISTLTIQRTEQRDSAMYRCASSLAHKRDSYEQKLFFGSGTQLSVL.

The CDR3 nucleotides are TGCAGCGTCCCGACTAGCGGGACAGATACGCAGTATTTT. Translating it yields CSVPTSGTDTQYF. The V and J genes are TRBV29-1 and TRBJ2-3; 10 bases agree with TRBD2. Germline lookup yields CDR1 SQVTM and CDR2 ANQGSEA. CDR3 length: 13 residues. Trimming at V came to 6 bases and at J to 3 bases, leaving 3 bases not matched to a gene.

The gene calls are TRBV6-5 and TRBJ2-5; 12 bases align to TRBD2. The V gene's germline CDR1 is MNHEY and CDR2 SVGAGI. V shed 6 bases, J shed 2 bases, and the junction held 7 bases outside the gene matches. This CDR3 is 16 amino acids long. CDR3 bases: TGTGCCAGCAGGACCCTCGGACTAGCGGGACAAGAGACCCAGTACTTC. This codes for CASRTLGLAGQETQYF.

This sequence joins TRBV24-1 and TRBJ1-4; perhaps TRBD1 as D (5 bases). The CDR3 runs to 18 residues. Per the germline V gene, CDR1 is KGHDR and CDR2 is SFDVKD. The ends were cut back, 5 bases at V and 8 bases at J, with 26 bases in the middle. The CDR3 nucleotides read TGTGCCACCAGTGTCGGTGTCAGCCAGGACACAGGCGGCGAAAAACTGTTTTTT. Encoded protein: CATSVGVSQDTGGEKLFF.